This T cell receptor beta chain was identified during a study of hypomethylating agent response in myelodysplastic syndrome. Study-level information: Patients with myelodysplastic syndrome were several male and 2 female.

V was clipped by 4 bases and J by 5 bases, with 15 bases between them. CDR1 GTSNPN and CDR2 SVGIG come from the germline V gene (reference sequence). This CDR3 region has 14 residues. The repertoire was sequenced with immunoSEQ multiplex PCR; TCRdb's copy has only in-frame clones and lacks some. This sample has approximately 6,600 clones, with about 82% found just once. This rearrangement joins TRBV30 to TRBJ1-3; the D gene is possibly TRBD1 (5 bases). The sequencing here drew on bone marrow, taken before or after starting hypomethylating agent treatment for myelodysplastic syndrome (not recorded which). This clonotype was sampled from a human donor with myelodysplastic syndrome. CDR3 DNA: TGTGCCTGGACTGGCAGGGAGGATAGAAACACCATATATTTT. This encodes CAWTGREDRNTIYF.